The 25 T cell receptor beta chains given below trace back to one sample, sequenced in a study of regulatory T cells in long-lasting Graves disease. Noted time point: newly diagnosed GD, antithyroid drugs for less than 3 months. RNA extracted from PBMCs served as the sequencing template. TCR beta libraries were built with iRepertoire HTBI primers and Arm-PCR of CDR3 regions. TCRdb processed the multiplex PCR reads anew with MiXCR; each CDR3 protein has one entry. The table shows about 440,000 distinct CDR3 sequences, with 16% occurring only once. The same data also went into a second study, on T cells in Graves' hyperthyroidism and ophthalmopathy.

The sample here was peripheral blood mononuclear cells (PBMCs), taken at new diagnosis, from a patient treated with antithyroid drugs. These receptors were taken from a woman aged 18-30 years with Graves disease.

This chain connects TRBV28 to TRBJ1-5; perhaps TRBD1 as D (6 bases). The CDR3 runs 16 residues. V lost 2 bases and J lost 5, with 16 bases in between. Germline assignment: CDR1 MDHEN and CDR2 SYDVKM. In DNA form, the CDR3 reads TGTGCCAGCAGTTTAATAGGGGGGAAAGGTGATCAGCCCCAGCATTTT. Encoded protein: CASSLIGGKGDQPQHF. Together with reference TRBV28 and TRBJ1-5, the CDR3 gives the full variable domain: DVKVTQSSRYLVKRTGEKVFLECVQDMDHENMFWYRQDPGLGLRLIYFSYDVKMKEKGDIPEGYSVSREKKERFSLILESASTNQTSMYLCASSLIGGKGDQPQHFGDGTRLSIL.

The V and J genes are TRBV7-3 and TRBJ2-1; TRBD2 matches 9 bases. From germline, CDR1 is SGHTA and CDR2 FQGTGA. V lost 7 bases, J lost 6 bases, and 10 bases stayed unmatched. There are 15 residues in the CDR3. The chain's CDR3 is CASTRAGGAGNEQFF. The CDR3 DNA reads TGTGCCAGCACGCGAGCGGGAGGTGCAGGCAATGAGCAGTTCTTC. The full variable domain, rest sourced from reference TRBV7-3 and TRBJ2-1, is GAGVSQTPSNKVTEKGKYVELRCDPISGHTALYWYRQSLGQGPEFLIYFQGTGAADDSGLPNDRFFAVRPEGSVSTLKIQRTERGDSAVYLCASTRAGGAGNEQFFGPGTRLTVL.

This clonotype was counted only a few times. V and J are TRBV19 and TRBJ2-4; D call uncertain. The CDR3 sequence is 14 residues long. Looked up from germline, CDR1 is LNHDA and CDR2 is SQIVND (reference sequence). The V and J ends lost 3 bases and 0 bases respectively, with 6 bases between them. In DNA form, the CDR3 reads TGTGCCAGTAGTATCGTTCTAGCCAAAAACATTCAGTACTTC. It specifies CASSIVLAKNIQYF.

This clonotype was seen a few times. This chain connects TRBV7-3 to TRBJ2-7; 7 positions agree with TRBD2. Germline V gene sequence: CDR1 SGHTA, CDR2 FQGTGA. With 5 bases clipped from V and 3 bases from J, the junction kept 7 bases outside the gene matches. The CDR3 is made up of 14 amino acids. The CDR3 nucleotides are TGTGCCAGCAGCCCTCGGACTAGGCTCTACGAGCAGTACTTC. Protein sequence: CASSPRTRLYEQYF.

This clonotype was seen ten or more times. CDR3 sequence (DNA): TGTGCCACCATGGAAGGACTAGCGGGAGAAAGGAATGAGCAGTTCTTC. Translation: CATMEGLAGERNEQFF. V gene TRBV24-1 combines with J gene TRBJ2-1, with 13 bases identical to TRBD2. This CDR3 comprises 16 residues. The V and J ends lost 8 bases and 7 bases, in that order; junction bases with no gene match: 10. CDR1 KGHDR and CDR2 SFDVKD come from the germline V gene.

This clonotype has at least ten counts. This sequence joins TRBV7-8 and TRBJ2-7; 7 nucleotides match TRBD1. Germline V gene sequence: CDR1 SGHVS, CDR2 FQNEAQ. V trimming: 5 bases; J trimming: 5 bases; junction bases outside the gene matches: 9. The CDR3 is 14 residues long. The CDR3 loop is CASSPLTGSHEQYF. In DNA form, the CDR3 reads TGTGCCAGCAGCCCCCTGACAGGGTCCCACGAGCAGTACTTC.

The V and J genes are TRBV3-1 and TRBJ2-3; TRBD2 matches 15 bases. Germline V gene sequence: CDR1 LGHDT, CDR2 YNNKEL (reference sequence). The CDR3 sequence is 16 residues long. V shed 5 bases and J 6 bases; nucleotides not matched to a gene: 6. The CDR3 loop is CASSLGLAGGGDTQYF. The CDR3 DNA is TGTGCCAGCAGCTTGGGACTAGCGGGAGGAGGTGATACGCAGTATTTT.

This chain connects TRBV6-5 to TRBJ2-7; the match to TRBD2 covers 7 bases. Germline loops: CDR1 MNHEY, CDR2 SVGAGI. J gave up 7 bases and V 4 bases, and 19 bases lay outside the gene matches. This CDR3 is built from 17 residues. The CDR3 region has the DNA TGTGCCAGCAGTTCCCGGGGGGATCCGAGCTCCTACAATGAGCAGTACTTC. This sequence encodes CASSSRGDPSSYNEQYF.

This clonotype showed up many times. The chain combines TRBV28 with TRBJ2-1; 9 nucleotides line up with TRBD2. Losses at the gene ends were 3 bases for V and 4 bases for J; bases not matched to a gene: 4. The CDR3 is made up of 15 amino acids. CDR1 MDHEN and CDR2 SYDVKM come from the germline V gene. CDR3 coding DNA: TGTGCCAGCAGTTTTTTAGCGGGGGTATACAATGAGCAGTTCTTC. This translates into CASSFLAGVYNEQFF.

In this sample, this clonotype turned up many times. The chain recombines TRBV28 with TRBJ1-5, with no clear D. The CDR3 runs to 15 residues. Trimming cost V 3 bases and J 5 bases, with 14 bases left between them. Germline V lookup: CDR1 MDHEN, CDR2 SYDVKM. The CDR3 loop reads CASSLRFVRDQPQHF. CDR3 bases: TGTGCCAGCAGTTTGCGGTTTGTACGGGATCAGCCCCAGCATTTT.

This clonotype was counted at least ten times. CDR3 loop: CASSLPIGVGETQYF. Written as DNA, the CDR3 is TGTGCCAGCAGCCTCCCCATAGGGGTTGGGGAGACCCAGTACTTC. This chain uses TRBV3-1 with TRBJ2-5; weak D call: TRBD1 (5 bases). Germline V gene sequence: CDR1 LGHDT, CDR2 YNNKEL (reference sequence). The V end lost 4 bases, the J end lost 5 bases, and 17 bases lay between the germline ends. The CDR3 covers 15 residues.

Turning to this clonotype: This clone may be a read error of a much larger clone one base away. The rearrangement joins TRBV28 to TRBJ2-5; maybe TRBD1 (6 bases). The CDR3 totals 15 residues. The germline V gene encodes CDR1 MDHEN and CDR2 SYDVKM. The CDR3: CANSFPERGQETQYF. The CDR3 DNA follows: TGTGCCAACAGTTTCCCCGAGAGGGGGCAAGAGACCCAGTACTTC.

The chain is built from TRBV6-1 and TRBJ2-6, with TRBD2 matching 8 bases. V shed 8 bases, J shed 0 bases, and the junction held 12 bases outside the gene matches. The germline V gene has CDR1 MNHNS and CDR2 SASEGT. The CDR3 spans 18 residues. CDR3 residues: CASFASGSSPSGANVLTF. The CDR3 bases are TGTGCCAGCTTCGCTAGCGGGTCCTCCCCCTCTGGGGCCAACGTCCTGACTTTC.

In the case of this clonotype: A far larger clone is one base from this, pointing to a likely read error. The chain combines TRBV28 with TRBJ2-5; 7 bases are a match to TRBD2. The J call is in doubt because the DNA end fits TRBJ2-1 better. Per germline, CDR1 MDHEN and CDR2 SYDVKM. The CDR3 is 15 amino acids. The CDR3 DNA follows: TGTGCCAGCAGTTTGGGAAGCGGGAAGGCCAATGAGCAGTTCTTC. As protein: CASSLGSGKANEQFF.

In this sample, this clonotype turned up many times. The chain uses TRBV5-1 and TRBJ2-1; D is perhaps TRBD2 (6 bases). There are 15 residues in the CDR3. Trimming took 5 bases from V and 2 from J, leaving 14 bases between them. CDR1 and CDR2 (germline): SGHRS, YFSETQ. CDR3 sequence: CASRPLGSTYNEQFF. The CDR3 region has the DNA TGCGCCAGCAGGCCCCTCGGGAGTACCTACAATGAGCAGTTCTTC. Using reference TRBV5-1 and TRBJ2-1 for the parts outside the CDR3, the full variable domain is KAGVTQTPRYLIKTRGQQVTLSCSPISGHRSVSWYQQTPGQGLQFLFEYFSETQRNKGNFPGRFSGRQFSNSRSEMNVSTLELGDSALYLCASRPLGSTYNEQFFGPGTRLTVL.

The CDR3: CASSSEGDRDETQYF. The CDR3 DNA sequence: TGTGCCAGCAGCTCAGAGGGGGACAGGGACGAGACCCAGTACTTC. The chain uses TRBV9 and TRBJ2-5; 9 nucleotides align to TRBD1. Trimming removed 4 bases from V and 5 bases from J; junction bases left unmatched: 9. CDR3 length equals 15 residues. Germline V CDR1 and CDR2: SGDLS, YYNGEE.

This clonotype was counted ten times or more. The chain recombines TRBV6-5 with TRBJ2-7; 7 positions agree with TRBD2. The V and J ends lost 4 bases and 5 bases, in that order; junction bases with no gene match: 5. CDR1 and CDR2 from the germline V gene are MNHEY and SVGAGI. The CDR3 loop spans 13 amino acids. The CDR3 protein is CASSSAGVDEQYF. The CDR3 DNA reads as TGTGCCAGCAGTTCGGCGGGAGTCGACGAGCAGTACTTC.

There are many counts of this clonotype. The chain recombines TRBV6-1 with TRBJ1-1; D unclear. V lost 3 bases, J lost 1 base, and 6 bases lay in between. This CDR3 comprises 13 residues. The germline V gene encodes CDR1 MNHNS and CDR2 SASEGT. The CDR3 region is CASSDSENTEAFF. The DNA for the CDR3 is TGTGCCAGCAGTGACTCTGAGAACACTGAAGCTTTCTTT.

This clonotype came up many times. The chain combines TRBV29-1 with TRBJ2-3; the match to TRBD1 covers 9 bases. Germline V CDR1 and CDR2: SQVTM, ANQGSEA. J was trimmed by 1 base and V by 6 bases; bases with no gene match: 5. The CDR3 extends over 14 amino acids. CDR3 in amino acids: CSVRTGAGTDTQYF. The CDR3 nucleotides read TGCAGCGTAAGGACAGGGGCCGGCACAGATACGCAGTATTTT.

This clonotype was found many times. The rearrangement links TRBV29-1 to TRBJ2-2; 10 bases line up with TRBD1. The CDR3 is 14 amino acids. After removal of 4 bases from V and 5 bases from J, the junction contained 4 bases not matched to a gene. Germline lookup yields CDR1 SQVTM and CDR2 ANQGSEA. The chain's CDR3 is CSVVVGQGTGELFF. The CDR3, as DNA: TGCAGCGTTGTTGTGGGACAGGGGACCGGGGAGCTGTTTTTT.

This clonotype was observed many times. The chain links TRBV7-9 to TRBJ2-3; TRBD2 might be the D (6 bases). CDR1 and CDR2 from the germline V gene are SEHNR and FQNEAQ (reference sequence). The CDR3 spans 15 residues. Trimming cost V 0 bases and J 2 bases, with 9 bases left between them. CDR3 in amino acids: CASSLAAGHTDTQYF. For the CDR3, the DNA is TGTGCCAGCAGCTTAGCAGCGGGTCACACAGATACGCAGTATTTT. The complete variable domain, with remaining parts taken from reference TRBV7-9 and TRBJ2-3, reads DTGVSQNPRHKITKRGQNVTFRCDPISEHNRLYWYRQTLGQGPEFLTYFQNEAQLEKSRLLSDRFSAERPKGSFSTLEIQRTEQGDSAMYLCASSLAAGHTDTQYFGPGTRLTVL.

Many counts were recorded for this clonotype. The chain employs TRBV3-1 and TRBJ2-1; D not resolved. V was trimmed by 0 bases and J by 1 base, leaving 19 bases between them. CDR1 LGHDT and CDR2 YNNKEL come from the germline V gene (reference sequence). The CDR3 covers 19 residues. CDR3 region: CASSQDWGYRGNSYNEQFF. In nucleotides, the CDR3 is TGTGCCAGCAGCCAAGATTGGGGTTATCGTGGAAATTCCTACAATGAGCAGTTCTTC.

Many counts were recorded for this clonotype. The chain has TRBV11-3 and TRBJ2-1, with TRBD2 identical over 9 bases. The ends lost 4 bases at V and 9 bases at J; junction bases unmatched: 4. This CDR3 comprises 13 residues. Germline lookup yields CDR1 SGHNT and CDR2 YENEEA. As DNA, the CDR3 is TGTGCCAGCAGCTCGGGACTAGCCGGTGAGCAGTTCTTC. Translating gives CASSSGLAGEQFF.

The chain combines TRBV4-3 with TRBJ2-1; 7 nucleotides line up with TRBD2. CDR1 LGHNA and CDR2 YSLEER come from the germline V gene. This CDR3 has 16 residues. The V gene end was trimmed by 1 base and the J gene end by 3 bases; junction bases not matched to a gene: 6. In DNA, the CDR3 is TGCGCCAGCAGCCAAGGGACCGGGACTAACTACAATGAGCAGTTCTTC. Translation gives CASSQGTGTNYNEQFF.

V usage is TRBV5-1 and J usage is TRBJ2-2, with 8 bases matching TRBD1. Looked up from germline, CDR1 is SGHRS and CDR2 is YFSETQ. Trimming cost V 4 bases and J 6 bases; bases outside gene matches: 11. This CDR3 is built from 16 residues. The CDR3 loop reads CASSEMPGQVAGELFF. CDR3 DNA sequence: TGCGCCAGCAGCGAAATGCCGGGACAGGTGGCCGGGGAGCTGTTTTTT.